The present T cell receptor beta chain was sequenced within a study of CD8 T cells in ankylosing spondylitis. Study-wide results and limits: Disease-linked clones displayed a CD8+ phenotype and appeared relatively rarely in peripheral blood. A TCR beta motif of several highly homologous variants seemed to mark ankylosing spondylitis blood.

Germline V CDR1 and CDR2: MDHEN, SYDVKM. Trimming shortened V by 3 bases and J by 2 bases, and 3 bases separated the two germline ends. The CDR3 length is 12 residues. This clonotype was detected many times. The target antigen is unknown. TCRdb passed the 5' RACE reads through MiXCR, listing each CDR3 protein once. The sample lists approximately 25,000 distinct CDR3 sequences; 7.9% were seen once. Material for sequencing was blood. The receptor comes from a male donor with ankylosing spondylitis or in good health (not recorded which). The gene calls are TRBV28 and TRBJ2-3; no firm D call. The CDR3 DNA reads TGTGCCAGCAGTTTTTCCACAGATACGCAGTATTTT. Protein sequence: CASSFSTDTQYF.